This T cell receptor beta chain is drawn from a study of T cells in Graves' hyperthyroidism and ophthalmopathy. Amplification targeted TCR beta CDR3 regions from RNA transcripts. During a first-round RT-PCR of the TCR CDR3, the HTBI primer set was used. Using its own MiXCR run on the multiplex PCR reads, TCRdb lists one record per CDR3 protein. This sample carries under 800,000 distinct CDR3 sequences, approximately 14% of them seen once, and the ten largest clones take roughly 10%. Points on this clonotype: In this CDR3 the conserved last residue, phenylalanine or tryptophan, is missing, so a read error is likely.

Each patient was aged 18 to 65 and had newly diagnosed hyperthyroidism of under 2 months' duration. Germline V CDR1 and CDR2: LNHNV, YYDKDF (reference sequence). V dropped 1 base and J dropped 5; count of bases not matched to a gene: 16. CDR3 length: 19 residues. The V and J genes are TRBV15 and TRBJ2-3, with TRBD1 matching 9 bases. Sequencing used blood. This TCR derives from a young woman with Graves' hyperthyroidism. The CDR3 sequence: CATSRGSLFSGQGVDTQYS. CDR3 in DNA: TGTGCCACCAGCAGAGGATCGCTCTTCTCGGGACAGGGAGTAGATACGCAGTATTCT.